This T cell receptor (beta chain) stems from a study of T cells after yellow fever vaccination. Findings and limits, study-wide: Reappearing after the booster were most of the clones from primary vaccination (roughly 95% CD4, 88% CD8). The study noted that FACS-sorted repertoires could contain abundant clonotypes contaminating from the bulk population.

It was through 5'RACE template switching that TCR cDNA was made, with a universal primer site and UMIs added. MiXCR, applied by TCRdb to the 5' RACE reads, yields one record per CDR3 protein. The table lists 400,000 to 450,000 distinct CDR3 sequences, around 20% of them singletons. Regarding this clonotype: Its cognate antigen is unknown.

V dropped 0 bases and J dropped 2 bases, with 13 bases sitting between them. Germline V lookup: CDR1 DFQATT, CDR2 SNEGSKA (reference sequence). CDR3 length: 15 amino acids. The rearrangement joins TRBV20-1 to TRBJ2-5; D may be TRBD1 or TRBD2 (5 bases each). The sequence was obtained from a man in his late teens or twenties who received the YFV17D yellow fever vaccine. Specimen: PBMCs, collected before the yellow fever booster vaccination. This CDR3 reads CSARERDQSQETQYF. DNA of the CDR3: TGCAGTGCTAGAGAAAGGGACCAATCACAAGAGACCCAGTACTTC.